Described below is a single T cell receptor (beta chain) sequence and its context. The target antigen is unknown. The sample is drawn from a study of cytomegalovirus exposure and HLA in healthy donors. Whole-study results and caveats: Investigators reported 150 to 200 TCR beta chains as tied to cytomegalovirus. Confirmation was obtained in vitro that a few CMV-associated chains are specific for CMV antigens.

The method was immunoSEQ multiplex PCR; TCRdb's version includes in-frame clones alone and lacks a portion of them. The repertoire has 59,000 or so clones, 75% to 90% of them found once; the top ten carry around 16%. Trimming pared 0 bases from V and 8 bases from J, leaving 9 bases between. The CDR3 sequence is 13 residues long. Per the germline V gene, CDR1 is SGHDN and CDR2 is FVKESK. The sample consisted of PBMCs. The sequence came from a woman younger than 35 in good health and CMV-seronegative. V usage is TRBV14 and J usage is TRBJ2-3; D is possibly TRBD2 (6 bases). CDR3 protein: CASSQERRGTQYF. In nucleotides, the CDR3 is TGTGCCAGCAGCCAAGAAAGGCGGGGTACGCAGTATTTT.